The clone carrying this TCR beta chain has at least ten counts. The antigen remains unidentified. Exclusion criteria comprised other autoimmune diseases, uncontrolled infections, pregnancy or lactation in patients. The data are from a study of Graves' ophthalmopathy and Graves' hyperthyroidism. General study findings and limits: A model of 13 signatures distinguished ophthalmopathy from stable hyperthyroidism at around 90% sensitivity and approximately 77% specificity. Blood samples also showed most expanded thyroid clonotypes exceeding 0.001 frequency.

RNA transcripts were the template, and TCR beta CDR3 regions were amplified from them. First-round RT-PCR relied on HTBI primers, and a second-round multiplex PCR came next. Each CDR3 protein is one row after TCRdb ran MiXCR on the multiplex PCR reads. Of 1 million to 1.3 million distinct CDR3 sequences listed, approximately 35% are singletons. The receptor's source is an adult man with Graves' hyperthyroidism. Sequenced material: peripheral blood or thyroid tissue (not recorded which).

CDR3 nucleotides: TGTGCCAGTAGTATAGATGGCCTCGACGAGCAGTACTTC. This gives the protein CASSIDGLDEQYF. The chain uses TRBV19 and TRBJ2-7; D is uncertain. CDR3 length equals 13 residues. CDR1 LNHDA and CDR2 SQIVND come from the germline V gene (reference sequence). Trimming took off 0 bases at V and 5 bases at J, with 8 bases between the two ends.